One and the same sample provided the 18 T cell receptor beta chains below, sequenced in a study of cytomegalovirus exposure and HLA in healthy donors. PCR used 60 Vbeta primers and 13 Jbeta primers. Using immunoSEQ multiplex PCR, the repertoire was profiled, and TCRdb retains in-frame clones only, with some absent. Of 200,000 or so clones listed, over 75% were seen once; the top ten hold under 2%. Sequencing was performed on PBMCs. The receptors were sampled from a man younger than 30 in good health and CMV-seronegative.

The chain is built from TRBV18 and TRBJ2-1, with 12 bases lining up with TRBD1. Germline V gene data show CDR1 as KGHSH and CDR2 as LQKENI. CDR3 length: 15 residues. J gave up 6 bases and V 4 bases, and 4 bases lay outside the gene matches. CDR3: CASSLGDRGLNEQFF. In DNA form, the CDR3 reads TGTGCCAGCTCACTCGGGGACAGGGGGCTCAATGAGCAGTTCTTC.

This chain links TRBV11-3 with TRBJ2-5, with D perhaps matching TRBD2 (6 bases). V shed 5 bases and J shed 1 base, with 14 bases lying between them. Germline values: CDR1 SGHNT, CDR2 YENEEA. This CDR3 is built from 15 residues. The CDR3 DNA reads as TGTGCCAGCAGCCCGGGAGCAGGGTTCCAAGAGACCCAGTACTTC. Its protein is CASSPGAGFQETQYF.

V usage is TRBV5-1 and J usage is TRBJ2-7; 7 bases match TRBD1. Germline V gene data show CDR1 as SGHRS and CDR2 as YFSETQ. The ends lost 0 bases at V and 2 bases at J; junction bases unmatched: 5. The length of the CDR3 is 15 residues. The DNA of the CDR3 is TGCGCCAGCAGCTTGGACAGGGGCTATACCTACGAGCAGTACTTC. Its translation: CASSLDRGYTYEQYF.

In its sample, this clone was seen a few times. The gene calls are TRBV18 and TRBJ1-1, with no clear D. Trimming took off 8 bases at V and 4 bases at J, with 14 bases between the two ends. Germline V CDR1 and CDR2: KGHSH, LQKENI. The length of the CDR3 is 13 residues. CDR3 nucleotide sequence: TGTGCCAGCCTTCCAGCGGCGGGCACTGAAGCTTTCTTT. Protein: CASLPAAGTEAFF.

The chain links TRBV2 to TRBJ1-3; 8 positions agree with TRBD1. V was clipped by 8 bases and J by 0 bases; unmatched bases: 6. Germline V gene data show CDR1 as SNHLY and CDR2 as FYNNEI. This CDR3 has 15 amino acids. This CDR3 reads CASGRDRTSGNTIYF. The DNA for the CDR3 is TGTGCCAGCGGCCGGGACAGGACCTCTGGAAACACCATATATTTT. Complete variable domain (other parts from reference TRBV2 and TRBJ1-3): EPEVTQTPSHQVTQMGQEVILRCVPISNHLYFYWYRQILGQKVEFLVSFYNNEISEKSEIFDDQFSVERPDGSNFTLKIRSTKLEDSAMYFCASGRDRTSGNTIYFGEGSWLTVV.

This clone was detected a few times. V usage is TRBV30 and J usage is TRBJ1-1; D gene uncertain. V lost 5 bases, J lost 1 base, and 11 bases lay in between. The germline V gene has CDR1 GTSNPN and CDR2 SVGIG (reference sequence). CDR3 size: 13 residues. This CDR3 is CAWAPRGNTEAFF. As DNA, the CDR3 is TGTGCCTGGGCTCCACGGGGGAACACTGAAGCTTTCTTT.

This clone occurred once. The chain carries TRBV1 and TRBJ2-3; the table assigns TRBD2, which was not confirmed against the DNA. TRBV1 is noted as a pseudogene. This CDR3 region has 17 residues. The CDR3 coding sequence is TGCACCAGCAGCGCAGAGGGACTAGCGGGGACTGCGGATACGCAGTATTTT. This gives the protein CTSSAEGLAGTADTQYF.

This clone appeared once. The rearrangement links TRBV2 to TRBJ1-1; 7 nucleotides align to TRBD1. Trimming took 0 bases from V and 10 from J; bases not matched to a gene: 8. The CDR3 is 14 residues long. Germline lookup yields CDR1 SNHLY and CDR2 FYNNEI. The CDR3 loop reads CASSEALGSGGAFF. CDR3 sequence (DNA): TGTGCCAGCAGTGAAGCGCTTGGGTCAGGGGGAGCTTTCTTT.

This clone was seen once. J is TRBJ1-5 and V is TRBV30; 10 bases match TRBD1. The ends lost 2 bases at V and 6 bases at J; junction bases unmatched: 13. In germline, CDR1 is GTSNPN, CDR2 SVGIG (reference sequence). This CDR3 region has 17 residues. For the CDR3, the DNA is TGTGCCTGGAGTTCTGGGACAGGGGTTAAATTAGGTCAGCCCCAGCATTTT. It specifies CAWSSGTGVKLGQPQHF.

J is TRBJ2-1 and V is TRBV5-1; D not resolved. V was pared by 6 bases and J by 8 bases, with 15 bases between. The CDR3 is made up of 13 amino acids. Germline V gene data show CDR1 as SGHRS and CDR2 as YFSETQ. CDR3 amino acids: CASTPAPGDEQFF. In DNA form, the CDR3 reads TGCGCCAGCACCCCGGCCCCAGGCGATGAGCAGTTCTTC.

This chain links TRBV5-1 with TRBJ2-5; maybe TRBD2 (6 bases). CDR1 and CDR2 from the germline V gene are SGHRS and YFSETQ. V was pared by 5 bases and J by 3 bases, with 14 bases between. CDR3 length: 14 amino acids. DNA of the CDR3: TGCGCCAGCAGTCCAAGGACGGGAGAAGAGACCCAGTACTTC. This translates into CASSPRTGEETQYF.

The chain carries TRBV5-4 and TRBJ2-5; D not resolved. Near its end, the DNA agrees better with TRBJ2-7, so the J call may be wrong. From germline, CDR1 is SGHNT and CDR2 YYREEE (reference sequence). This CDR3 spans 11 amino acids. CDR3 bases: TGTGCCAGCAGCTCTAACTACGAGCAGTACTTC. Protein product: CASSSNYEQYF.

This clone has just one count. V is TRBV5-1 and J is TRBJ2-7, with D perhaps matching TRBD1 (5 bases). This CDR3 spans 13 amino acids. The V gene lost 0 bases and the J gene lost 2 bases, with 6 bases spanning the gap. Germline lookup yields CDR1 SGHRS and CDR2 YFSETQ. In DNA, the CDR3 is TGCGCCAGCAGCTTGGAGGGGACCTACGAGCAGTACTTC. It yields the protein CASSLEGTYEQYF. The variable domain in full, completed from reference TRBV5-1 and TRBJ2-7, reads KAGVTQTPRYLIKTRGQQVTLSCSPISGHRSVSWYQQTPGQGLQFLFEYFSETQRNKGNFPGRFSGRQFSNSRSEMNVSTLELGDSALYLCASSLEGTYEQYFGPGTRLTVT.

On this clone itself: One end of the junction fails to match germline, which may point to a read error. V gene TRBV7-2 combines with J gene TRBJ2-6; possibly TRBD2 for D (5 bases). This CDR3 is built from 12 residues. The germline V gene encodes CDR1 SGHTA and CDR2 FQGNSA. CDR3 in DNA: TGTGCCAGCAGTCTGAGGGCCCACGTCCTGACTTTC. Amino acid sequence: CASSLRAHVLTF. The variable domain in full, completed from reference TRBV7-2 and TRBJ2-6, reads GAGVSQSPSNKVTEKGKDVELRCDPISGHTALYWYRQSLGQGLEFLIYFQGNSAPDKSGLPSDRFSAERTGGSVSTLTIQRTQQEDSAVYLCASSLRAHVLTFGAGSRLTVL.

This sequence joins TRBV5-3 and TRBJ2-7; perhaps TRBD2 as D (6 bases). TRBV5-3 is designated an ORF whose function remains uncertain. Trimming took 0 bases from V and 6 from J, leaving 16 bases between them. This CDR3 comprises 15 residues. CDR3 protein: CARSLAAAPEGEQYF. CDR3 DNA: TGTGCCAGAAGCTTGGCCGCCGCTCCGGAGGGCGAGCAGTACTTC.

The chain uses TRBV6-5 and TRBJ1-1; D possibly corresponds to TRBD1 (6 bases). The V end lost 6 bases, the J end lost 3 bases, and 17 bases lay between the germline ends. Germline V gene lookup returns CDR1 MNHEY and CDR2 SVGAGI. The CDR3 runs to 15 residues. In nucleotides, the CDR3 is TGTGCCAGCAGGAGGCCTAGGGGGACGGACACTGAAGCTTTCTTT. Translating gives CASRRPRGTDTEAFF.

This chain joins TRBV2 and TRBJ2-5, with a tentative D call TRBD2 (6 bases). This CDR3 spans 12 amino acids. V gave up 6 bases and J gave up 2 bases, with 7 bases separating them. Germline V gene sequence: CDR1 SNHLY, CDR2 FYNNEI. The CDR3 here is CASSGLQETQYF. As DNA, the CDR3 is TGTGCCAGCAGCGGACTACAAGAGACCCAGTACTTC.

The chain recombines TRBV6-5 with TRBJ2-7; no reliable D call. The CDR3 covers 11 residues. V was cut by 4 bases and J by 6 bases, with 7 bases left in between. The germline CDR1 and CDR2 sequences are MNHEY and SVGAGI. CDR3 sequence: CASSFDSEQYF. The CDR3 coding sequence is TGTGCCAGCAGTTTCGACTCCGAGCAGTACTTC.